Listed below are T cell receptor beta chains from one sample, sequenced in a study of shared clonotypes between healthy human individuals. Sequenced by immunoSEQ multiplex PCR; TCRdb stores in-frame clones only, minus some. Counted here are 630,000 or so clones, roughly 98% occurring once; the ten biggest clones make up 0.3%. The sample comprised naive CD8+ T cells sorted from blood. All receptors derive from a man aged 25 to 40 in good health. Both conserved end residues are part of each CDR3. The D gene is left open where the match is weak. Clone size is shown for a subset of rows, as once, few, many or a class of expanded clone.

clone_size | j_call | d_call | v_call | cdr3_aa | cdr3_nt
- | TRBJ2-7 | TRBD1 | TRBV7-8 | CASSLTGVPYEQYF | TGTGCCAGCAGCTTAACAGGGGTGCCCTACGAGCAGTACTTC
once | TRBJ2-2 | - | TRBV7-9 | CASSLVPGELFF | TGTGCCAGCAGCTTAGTGCCCGGGGAGCTGTTTTTT
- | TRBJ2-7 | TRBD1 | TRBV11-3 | CASSGQGALTKITYEQYF | TGTGCCAGCAGCGGACAGGGGGCTTTAACTAAAATAACCTACGAGCAGTACTTC
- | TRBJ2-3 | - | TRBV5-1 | CASSFGDTDTQYF | TGCGCCAGCAGCTTCGGGGACACAGATACGCAGTATTTT
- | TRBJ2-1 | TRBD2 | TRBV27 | CASNLAGVYNEQFF | TGTGCCAGCAACCTAGCGGGAGTCTACAATGAGCAGTTCTTC
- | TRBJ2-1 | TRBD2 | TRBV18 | CASSRSNSGTYNEQFF | TGTGCCAGCTCACGATCAAATAGCGGGACCTACAATGAGCAGTTCTTC
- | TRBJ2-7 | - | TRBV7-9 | CASSLGQGLKLYEQYF | TGTGCCAGCAGCCTCGGACAGGGACTAAAACTCTACGAGCAGTACTTC
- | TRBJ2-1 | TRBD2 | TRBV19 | CATELAGMGNEQFF | TGTGCCACCGAACTAGCGGGAATGGGGAATGAGCAGTTCTTC
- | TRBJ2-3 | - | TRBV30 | CACYGPTRTDTQYF | TGTGCCTGCTACGGACCCACGCGTACAGATACGCAGTATTTT
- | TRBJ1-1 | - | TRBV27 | CASSPGQYNTEAFF | TGTGCCAGCAGTCCCGGACAGTACAACACTGAAGCTTTCTTT
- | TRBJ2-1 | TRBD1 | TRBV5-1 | CASSRTGTDEQFF | TGCGCCAGCAGCCGGACAGGGACCGATGAGCAGTTCTTC
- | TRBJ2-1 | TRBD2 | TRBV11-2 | CASSFLAGSYNEQFF | TGTGCCAGCAGCTTCCTAGCGGGATCCTACAATGAGCAGTTCTTC
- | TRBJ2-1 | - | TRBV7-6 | CASSLPYYSNEQFF | TGTGCCAGCAGCTTACCTTACTACTCCAATGAGCAGTTCTTC
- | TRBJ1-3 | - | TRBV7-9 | CASSSTRPSSGNTIYF | TGTGCCAGCAGCTCGACCCGACCGTCTTCTGGAAACACCATATATTTT
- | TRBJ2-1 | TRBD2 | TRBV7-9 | CASSLIGSGINEQFF | TGTGCCAGCAGCTTAATAGGTAGCGGGATCAATGAGCAGTTCTTC
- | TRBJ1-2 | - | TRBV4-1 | CASSQDIRGDYGYTF | TGCGCCAGCAGCCAAGATATTAGAGGAGACTATGGCTACACCTTC
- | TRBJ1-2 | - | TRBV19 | CASSMMGRGYGYTF | TGTGCCAGTAGTATGATGGGTAGGGGCTATGGCTACACCTTC
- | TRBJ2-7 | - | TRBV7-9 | CAISIGQGKYEQYF | TGTGCCATCTCAATAGGCCAGGGAAAATACGAGCAGTACTTC
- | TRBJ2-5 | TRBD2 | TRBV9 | CASSAGLAGRETQYF | TGTGCCAGCAGCGCGGGACTAGCGGGAAGAGAGACCCAGTACTTC
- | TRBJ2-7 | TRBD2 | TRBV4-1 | CASSQDPREGEKQYF | TGCGCCAGCAGCCAAGACCCCCGGGAGGGCGAAAAGCAGTACTTC
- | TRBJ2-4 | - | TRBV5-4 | CASSDSGNIQYF | TGTGCCAGCAGCGATTCAGGGAACATTCAGTACTTC
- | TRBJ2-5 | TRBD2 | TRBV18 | CAARGLAEETQYF | TGTGCCGCCCGCGGACTAGCGGAAGAGACCCAGTACTTC
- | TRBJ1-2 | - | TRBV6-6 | CASSYSQTPTPLFF | TGTGCCAGCAGTTACTCCCAGACACCCACACCATTGTTTTTC
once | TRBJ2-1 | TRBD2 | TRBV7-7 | CASSEGLADEHSYNEQFF | TGTGCCAGCAGCGAGGGACTAGCGGATGAACACTCCTACAATGAGCAGTTCTTC
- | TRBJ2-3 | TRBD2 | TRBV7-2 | CASSFWLAGADTQYF | TGTGCCAGCAGCTTCTGGCTAGCGGGAGCAGATACGCAGTATTTT
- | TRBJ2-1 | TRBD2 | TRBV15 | CATSSASSREGLNEQFF | TGTGCCACCAGCAGTGCGTCGTCGCGGGAGGGCCTGAATGAGCAGTTCTTC
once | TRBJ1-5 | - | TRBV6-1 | CASTLSGGNQPQHF | TGTGCCAGCACTTTGAGCGGCGGCAATCAGCCCCAGCATTTT
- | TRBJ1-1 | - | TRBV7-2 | CASSFFRQMNTEAFF | TGTGCCAGCAGCTTCTTTCGGCAGATGAACACTGAAGCTTTCTTT
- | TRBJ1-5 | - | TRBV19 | CASATFQIREGYSNQPQHF | TGTGCCAGTGCAACGTTCCAGATTAGGGAAGGTTATAGCAATCAGCCCCAGCATTTT
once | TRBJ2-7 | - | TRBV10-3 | CAISRANSYEQYF | TGTGCCATCAGCCGAGCCAACTCCTACGAGCAGTACTTC
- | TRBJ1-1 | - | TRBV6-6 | CASSPSWDTEAFF | TGTGCCAGCAGCCCGTCTTGGGACACTGAAGCTTTCTTT
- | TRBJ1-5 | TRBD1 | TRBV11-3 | CASSLVTGCSNQPQHF | TGTGCCAGCAGCTTAGTGACAGGGTGTAGCAATCAGCCCCAGCATTTT
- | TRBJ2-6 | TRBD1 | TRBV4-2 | CASSQAGTGVSGANVLTF | TGTGCCAGCAGTCAAGCCGGGACAGGGGTTTCTGGGGCCAACGTCCTGACTTTC
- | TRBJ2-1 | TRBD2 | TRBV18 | CASSPPGTSGNYNEQFF | TGTGCCAGCTCACCACCGGGGACTAGCGGAAATTACAATGAGCAGTTCTTC
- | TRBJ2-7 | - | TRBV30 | CAWSVLSWDEQYF | TGTGCCTGGAGTGTACTCTCCTGGGACGAGCAGTACTTC
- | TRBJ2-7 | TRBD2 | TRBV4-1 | CASSQVLAGGGYEQYF | TGCGCCAGCAGCCAAGTTTTAGCGGGAGGAGGCTACGAGCAGTACTTC
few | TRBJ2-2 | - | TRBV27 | CASSRTGELFF | TGTGCCAGCAGTCGCACCGGGGAGCTGTTTTTT
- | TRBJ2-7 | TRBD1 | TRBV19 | CASSIGTGHYEQYF | TGTGCCAGTAGTATTGGGACAGGGCACTACGAGCAGTACTTC
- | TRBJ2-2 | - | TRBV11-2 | CASSSQNKAGELFF | TGTGCCAGCAGCTCGCAAAACAAGGCCGGGGAGCTGTTTTTT
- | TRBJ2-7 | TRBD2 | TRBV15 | CATSQAGVYEQYF | TGTGCCACCAGCCAAGCGGGAGTTTACGAGCAGTACTTC
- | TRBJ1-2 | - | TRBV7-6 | CASSPGGDYGYTF | TGTGCCAGCAGCCCGGGGGGTGACTATGGCTACACCTTC
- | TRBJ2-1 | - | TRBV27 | CASSSGLYNEQFF | TGTGCCAGCAGTTCGGGACTTTACAATGAGCAGTTCTTC
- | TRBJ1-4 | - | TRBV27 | CASARGEKLFF | TGTGCCAGCGCCCGGGGCGAAAAACTGTTTTTT
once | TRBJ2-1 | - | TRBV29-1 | CSVEAASSRLGNEQFF | TGCAGCGTTGAAGCTGCATCGAGCAGGCTTGGCAATGAGCAGTTCTTC
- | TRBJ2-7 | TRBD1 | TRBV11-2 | CASRTGEGGGEQYF | TGTGCCAGCAGAACAGGGGAAGGGGGTGGCGAGCAGTACTTC
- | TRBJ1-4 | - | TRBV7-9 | CASSPRTSGSEKLFF | TGTGCCAGCAGCCCCCGGACTAGCGGAAGTGAAAAACTGTTTTTT
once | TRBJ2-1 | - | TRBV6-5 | CASSYSSGTIYNEQFF | TGTGCCAGCAGTTACTCGTCGGGGACCATTTACAATGAGCAGTTCTTC
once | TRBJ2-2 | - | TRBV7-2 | CASSPYYLPIPGTGELFF | TGTGCCAGCAGCCCATACTACCTTCCCATTCCGGGGACCGGGGAGCTGTTTTTT
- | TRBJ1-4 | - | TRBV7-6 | CASSPAGWEKLFF | TGTGCCAGCAGCCCAGCCGGCTGGGAAAAACTGTTTTTT
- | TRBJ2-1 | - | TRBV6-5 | CASSPFSVGYNEQFF | TGTGCCAGCAGCCCCTTCAGTGTGGGCTACAATGAGCAGTTCTTC
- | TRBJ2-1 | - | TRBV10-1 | CASSEDFPYNEQFF | TGCGCCAGCAGTGAGGACTTTCCCTACAATGAGCAGTTCTTC
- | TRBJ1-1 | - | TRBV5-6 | CASSLGGLNTEAFF | TGTGCCAGCAGCTTGGGTGGGTTGAACACTGAAGCTTTCTTT
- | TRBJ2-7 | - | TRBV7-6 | CASSLEGSPSYEQYF | TGTGCCAGCAGCTTAGAGGGGTCCCCCTCCTACGAGCAGTACTTC